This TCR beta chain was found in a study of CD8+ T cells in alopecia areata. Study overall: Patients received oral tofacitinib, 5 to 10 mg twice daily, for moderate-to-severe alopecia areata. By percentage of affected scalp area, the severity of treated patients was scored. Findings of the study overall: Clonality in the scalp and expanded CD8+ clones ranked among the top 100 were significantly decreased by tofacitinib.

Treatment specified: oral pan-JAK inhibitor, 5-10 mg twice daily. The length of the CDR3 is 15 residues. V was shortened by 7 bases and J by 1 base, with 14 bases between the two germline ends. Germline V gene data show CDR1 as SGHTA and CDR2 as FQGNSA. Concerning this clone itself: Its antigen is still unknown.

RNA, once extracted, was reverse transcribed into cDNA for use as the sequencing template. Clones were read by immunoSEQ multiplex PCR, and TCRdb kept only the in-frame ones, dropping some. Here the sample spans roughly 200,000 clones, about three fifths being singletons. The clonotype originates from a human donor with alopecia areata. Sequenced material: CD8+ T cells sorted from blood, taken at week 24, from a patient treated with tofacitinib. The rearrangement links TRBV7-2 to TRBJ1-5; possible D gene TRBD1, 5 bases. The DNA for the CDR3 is TGTGCCAGCACTTACAGGCTGGGAAGCAATCAGCCCCAGCATTTT. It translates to CASTYRLGSNQPQHF.